Following are 14 T cell receptor beta chains from one sample sequenced in a study of blood T cell repertoires in COVID-19. Only in-frame clones appear in the TCRdb table, and some are missing; sequencing was by immunoSEQ multiplex PCR. The top ten hold less than 20% of the sample, which has roughly 84,000 clones, approximately 80% seen once. Sequencing used peripheral blood. The source is a woman of 80 years or more with acute or convalescent COVID-19.

The rearrangement uses TRBV5-1 and TRBJ1-1; the D gene is possibly TRBD1 (5 bases). V was shortened by 1 base and J by 4 bases, with 8 bases between the two germline ends. The CDR3 length is 13 residues. Germline V gene sequence: CDR1 SGHRS, CDR2 YFSETQ. CDR3 DNA: TGCGCCAGCAGCTTGACGGGGGTCACTGAAGCTTTCTTT. Its protein product is CASSLTGVTEAFF.

The gene calls are TRBV11-2 and TRBJ2-3, with TRBD2 matching over 13 bases. Germline values: CDR1 SGHAT, CDR2 FQNNGV. The CDR3 consists of 19 residues. V lost 1 base, J lost 5 bases, and 12 bases stayed unmatched. DNA of the CDR3: TGTGCCAGCAGCTTAGTATATCCCGGGACTAGCGGGGCCGGAGATACGCAGTATTTT. Translated: CASSLVYPGTSGAGDTQYF.

The rearrangement uses TRBV19 and TRBJ2-7; the match to TRBD1 covers 12 bases. Germline V gene sequence: CDR1 LNHDA, CDR2 SQIVND (reference sequence). V lost 1 base to trimming and J lost 7 bases; unmatched junction nucleotides: 20. The length of the CDR3 is 20 residues. The CDR3 sequence is CASSIGGEGQGASLGGEQYF. The CDR3 region has the DNA TGTGCCAGTAGTATAGGAGGAGAGGGACAGGGGGCGTCCCTTGGAGGGGAGCAGTACTTC.

J is TRBJ1-5 and V is TRBV7-9; 7 bases line up with TRBD1. Trimming at V came to 0 bases and at J to 4 bases, leaving 3 bases not matched to a gene. The CDR3 is made up of 15 amino acids. CDR1 SEHNR and CDR2 FQNEAQ come from the germline V gene (reference sequence). The CDR3 coding sequence is TGTGCCAGCAGCTTAGCGGGACAGACTAATCAGCCCCAGCATTTT. This gives the protein CASSLAGQTNQPQHF. Combining the CDR3 with reference TRBV7-9 and TRBJ1-5 gives the whole variable domain DTGVSQNPRHKITKRGQNVTFRCDPISEHNRLYWYRQTLGQGPEFLTYFQNEAQLEKSRLLSDRFSAERPKGSFSTLEIQRTEQGDSAMYLCASSLAGQTNQPQHFGDGTRLSIL.

The chain links TRBV11-2 to TRBJ1-2; the match to TRBD1 covers 10 bases. From germline, CDR1 is SGHAT and CDR2 FQNNGV. Trimming took 5 bases from V and 7 from J; bases not matched to a gene: 4. The CDR3 consists of 13 residues. CDR3 region: CASSGDRGGGYTF. In DNA, the CDR3 is TGTGCCAGCAGCGGGGACAGGGGTGGTGGCTACACCTTC.

Details on this clone: Sequence at one end of the junction differs from germline and may be a read error. The V call is TRBV7-7, the J call TRBJ2-7, with D tentatively TRBD2 (8 bases). The germline CDR1 and CDR2 sequences are SSHAT and FNYEAQ (reference sequence). CDR3 length: 14 residues. In DNA form, the CDR3 reads TGTGCTAGCAGCCTAACGGGGGGGACAGACGAGCAGTACTTC. It encodes CASSLTGGTDEQYF.

This clone turned up a few times. The rearrangement uses TRBV6-5 and TRBJ2-3; 10 positions match TRBD1. Germline V CDR1 and CDR2: MNHEY, SVGAGI. The ends lost 5 bases at V and 6 bases at J; junction bases unmatched: 8. This CDR3 is 15 amino acids long. The CDR3 DNA follows: TGTGCCAGCAGTCGTGACAGGGGGCAAGTCGATACGCAGTATTTT. Amino acid sequence: CASSRDRGQVDTQYF.

This chain connects TRBV18 to TRBJ1-4; 8 bases agree with TRBD1. In germline, CDR1 is KGHSH, CDR2 LQKENI. V was pared by 6 bases and J by 5 bases, with 14 bases of the junction left unmatched. The CDR3 length is 17 residues. Here the CDR3 DNA reads TGTGCCAGCTCGCGGTATGGACAGGGAAGGGGGAATGAAAAACTGTTTTTT. It yields the protein CASSRYGQGRGNEKLFF.

The chain joins TRBV7-2 to TRBJ2-5, with 9 bases lining up with TRBD2. Germline loops: CDR1 SGHTA, CDR2 FQGNSA. The CDR3 has 13 residues. Trimming removed 5 bases from V and 4 bases from J; junction bases left unmatched: 2. Here the CDR3 reads CASSRGGGETQYF. For the CDR3, the DNA is TGTGCCAGCAGCCGCGGGGGGGGAGAGACCCAGTACTTC. The variable domain in full, completed from reference TRBV7-2 and TRBJ2-5, reads GAGVSQSPSNKVTEKGKDVELRCDPISGHTALYWYRQSLGQGLEFLIYFQGNSAPDKSGLPSDRFSAERTGGSVSTLTIQRTQQEDSAVYLCASSRGGGETQYFGPGTRLLVL.

The chain has TRBV7-2 and TRBJ2-7, with TRBD1 matching over 7 bases. Losses at the gene ends were 1 base for V and 2 bases for J; bases not matched to a gene: 5. The CDR3 is 15 amino acids. The germline V gene has CDR1 SGHTA and CDR2 FQGNSA. CDR3: CASSLGGQIPYEQYF. The CDR3 nucleotides read TGTGCCAGCAGCTTAGGGGGACAGATACCCTACGAGCAGTACTTC.

This chain links TRBV5-1 with TRBJ2-7; 11 bases match TRBD1. The CDR3 covers 15 residues. The junction had 8 bases not matched to a gene; V was cut back by 4 bases and J by 5 bases. In germline, CDR1 is SGHRS, CDR2 YFSETQ. For the CDR3, the DNA is TGCGCCAGCAGCAGCCGGATGGACAGGGGGCACGAGCAGTACTTC. Residues: CASSSRMDRGHEQYF.

The V call is TRBV6-1, the J call TRBJ2-1; a possible D gene is TRBD1 (5 bases). This CDR3 is built from 15 residues. Trimming left V 1 base short and J 3 bases short, with 10 bases between. Germline V lookup: CDR1 MNHNS, CDR2 SASEGT. CDR3 DNA sequence: TGTGCCAGCAGTGAAGACGCAGGGCTCTACAATGAGCAGTTCTTC. Its protein product is CASSEDAGLYNEQFF.

V usage is TRBV7-2 and J usage is TRBJ1-1; D gene ambiguous. Per the germline V gene, CDR1 is SGHTA and CDR2 is FQGNSA. CDR3 length: 13 amino acids. V was shortened by 7 bases and J by 1 base, with 10 bases between the two germline ends. This chain's CDR3 is CASTLTRNTEAFF. The CDR3 coding sequence is TGTGCCAGCACCCTAACTCGGAACACTGAAGCTTTCTTT.

This chain connects TRBV5-4 to TRBJ1-4, with 9 bases matching TRBD1. CDR3 length: 14 amino acids. V trimming: 4 bases; J trimming: 6 bases; junction bases outside the gene matches: 4. Germline CDR1 SGHNT, CDR2 YYREEE (reference sequence). CDR3 in amino acids: CASSPRDRDEKLFF. CDR3 bases: TGTGCCAGCAGCCCAAGGGACAGGGATGAAAAACTGTTTTTT.